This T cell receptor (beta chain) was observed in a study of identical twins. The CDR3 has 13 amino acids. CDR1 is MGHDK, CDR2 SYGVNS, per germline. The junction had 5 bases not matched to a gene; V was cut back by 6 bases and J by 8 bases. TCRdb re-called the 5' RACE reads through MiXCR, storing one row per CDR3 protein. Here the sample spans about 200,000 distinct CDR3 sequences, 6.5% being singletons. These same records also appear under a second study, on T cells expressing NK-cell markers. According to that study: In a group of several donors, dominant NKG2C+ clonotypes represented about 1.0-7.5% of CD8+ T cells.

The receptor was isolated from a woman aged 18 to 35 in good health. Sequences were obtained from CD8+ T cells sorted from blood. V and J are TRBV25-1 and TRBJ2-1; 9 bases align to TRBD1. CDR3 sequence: CASRLTGGDEQFF. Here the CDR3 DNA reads TGTGCCAGCAGGCTGACAGGGGGGGATGAGCAGTTCTTC.